This entry lists 29 T cell receptor beta chains sequenced from one sample in a study of cytomegalovirus exposure and HLA in healthy donors. PCR primers comprised 60 Vbeta and 13 Jbeta primers. The method was immunoSEQ multiplex PCR; TCRdb's version includes in-frame clones alone and lacks a portion of them. The repertoire includes 95,000 to 150,000 clones, over 75% of them detected once, and roughly 13% sits in the top ten. Material for sequencing was PBMCs. The receptors originated from a woman aged 40 to 55 in good health and CMV-seropositive.

The chain has TRBV28 and TRBJ1-5; 9 bases align to TRBD1. The V segment lost 5 bases and the J segment 8 bases; nucleotides outside the gene matches: 13. The germline gives CDR1 MDHEN, CDR2 SYDVKM. This CDR3 has 16 residues. DNA for the CDR3: TGTGCCAGCAGTAGCACCCTTTACAGGGGGCAGAAGCCCCAGCATTTT. This encodes CASSSTLYRGQKPQHF.

J is TRBJ2-5 and V is TRBV30; 7 nucleotides agree with TRBD1. This CDR3 is built from 12 residues. The V and J ends lost 5 bases and 4 bases, in that order; junction bases with no gene match: 4. CDR1 and CDR2 from the germline V gene are GTSNPN and SVGIG (reference sequence). The CDR3 protein is CAWLYRGETQYF. The CDR3 bases are TGTGCCTGGCTATACAGGGGAGAGACCCAGTACTTC.

The genes are TRBV29-1 and TRBJ1-1, with a tentative D call TRBD1 (6 bases). The CDR3 runs to 13 residues. Germline V gene lookup returns CDR1 SQVTM and CDR2 ANQGSEA. V lost 7 bases and J 0 bases, leaving 12 bases between the germline ends. CDR3 residues: CSAWTAMNTEAFF. CDR3 coding DNA: TGCAGCGCCTGGACAGCCATGAACACTGAAGCTTTCTTT.

The chain employs TRBV29-1 and TRBJ1-3, with D perhaps TRBD1 (5 bases). The CDR3 has 13 amino acids. The V gene lost 5 bases and the J gene lost 2 bases, with 10 bases spanning the gap. Germline values: CDR1 SQVTM, CDR2 ANQGSEA. The CDR3 is CSVPLGPGNTIYF. The CDR3 DNA follows: TGCAGCGTTCCCCTGGGGCCTGGAAACACCATATATTTT.

The chain carries TRBV5-5 and TRBJ2-1, with D perhaps matching TRBD2 (5 bases). Trimming pared 2 bases from V and 7 bases from J, leaving 16 bases between. CDR3 length: 15 residues. Germline CDR1 is SGHKS and CDR2 is YYEKEE (reference sequence). CDR3 in amino acids: CASSFSLAQRNEQFF. The CDR3 nucleotides are TGTGCCAGCAGCTTCTCTCTAGCCCAGAGGAATGAGCAGTTCTTC.

This clone showed up just a few times. The chain has TRBV6-5 and TRBJ2-7; maybe TRBD1 (6 bases). The ends were cut back, 9 bases at V and 2 bases at J, with 17 bases in the middle. The CDR3 spans 14 residues. Germline CDR1 reads MNHEY; CDR2 reads SVGAGI. This CDR3 reads CASHTQGLPYEQYF. DNA for the CDR3: TGTGCCAGTCACACCCAGGGGCTCCCCTACGAGCAGTACTTC.

V is TRBV29-1 and J is TRBJ1-2; possible D gene TRBD1, 6 bases. Per the germline V gene, CDR1 is SQVTM and CDR2 is ANQGSEA. Between the trimmed V and J ends, which lost 6 bases and 5 bases, there was a span of 13 bases. The CDR3 is made up of 12 amino acids. CDR3 sequence reads: CSVRQASYGYTF. CDR3 nucleotide sequence: TGCAGCGTCCGACAGGCTTCGTATGGCTACACCTTC.

The V gene is TRBV6-1, the J gene TRBJ2-4; no firm D call. Between the trimmed V and J ends, which lost 4 bases and 5 bases, there was a span of 3 bases. The CDR3 has 11 residues. The germline V gene encodes CDR1 MNHNS and CDR2 SASEGT. CDR3 residues: CASSVENIQYF. The CDR3 bases are TGTGCCAGCAGTGTAGAAAACATTCAGTACTTC.

CDR3 sequence: CASLAGGKGWYEQYF. In DNA, the CDR3 is TGTGCCAGCCTGGCGGGGGGGAAAGGGTGGTACGAGCAGTACTTC. The chain recombines TRBV5-6 with TRBJ2-7; 9 bases are shared with TRBD2. Germline loops: CDR1 SGHDT, CDR2 YYEEEE. The CDR3 length is 15 residues. V dropped 7 bases and J dropped 4; count of bases not matched to a gene: 12.

J is TRBJ2-1 and V is TRBV28; possible D gene TRBD2, 6 bases. Trimming took 7 bases from V and 2 from J, leaving 15 bases between them. The CDR3 extends over 15 amino acids. CDR1 MDHEN and CDR2 SYDVKM come from the germline V gene. CDR3 nucleotide sequence: TGTGCCAGCAAATTAAGACTAGTTGCCTACAATGAGCAGTTCTTC. Translated, it gives CASKLRLVAYNEQFF. The full variable domain, its missing parts supplied by reference TRBV28 and TRBJ2-1, is DVKVTQSSRYLVKRTGEKVFLECVQDMDHENMFWYRQDPGLGLRLIYFSYDVKMKEKGDIPEGYSVSREKKERFSLILESASTNQTSMYLCASKLRLVAYNEQFFGPGTRLTVL.

The rearrangement uses TRBV11-3 and TRBJ2-3; 8 bases agree with TRBD1. Germline V lookup: CDR1 SGHNT, CDR2 YENEEA. The CDR3 loop spans 15 amino acids. V was clipped by 2 bases and J by 2 bases; unmatched bases: 3. The CDR3 DNA sequence: TGTGCCAGCAGCTTACGACAGGGGCCCACAGATACGCAGTATTTT. It yields the protein CASSLRQGPTDTQYF. The entire variable domain, with the rest obtained from reference TRBV11-3 and TRBJ2-3, is as follows: EAGVVQSPRYKIIEKKQPVAFWCNPISGHNTLYWYLQNLGQGPELLIRYENEEAVDDSQLPKDRFSAERLKGVDSTLKIQPAELGDSAVYLCASSLRQGPTDTQYFGPGTRLTVL.

This chain joins TRBV10-1 and TRBJ1-4; D remains unclear. The CDR3 has 13 residues. Trimming took off 0 bases at V and 8 bases at J, with 7 bases between the two ends. Germline CDR1 reads WNHNN; CDR2 reads SYGVQD (reference sequence). CDR3 bases: TGCGCCAGCAGTGAGTCAGCCATGGAAAAACTGTTTTTT. Protein product: CASSESAMEKLFF.

This clone was detected only a few times. The genes are TRBV4-2 and TRBJ1-2; 8 nucleotides align to TRBD1. J was trimmed by 2 bases and V by 0 bases; bases with no gene match: 5. Per germline, CDR1 LGHNA and CDR2 YNFKEQ. The CDR3 totals 16 residues. CDR3 protein: CASSQDATGVNYGYTF. Written as DNA, the CDR3 is TGTGCCAGCAGCCAAGACGCGACAGGGGTGAACTATGGCTACACCTTC.

This sequence joins TRBV25-1 and TRBJ1-4; a possible D gene is TRBD1 (6 bases). The CDR3 is 16 amino acids. CDR1 and CDR2 from the germline V gene are MGHDK and SYGVNS. V was clipped by 4 bases and J by 8 bases, with 20 bases between them. The CDR3 coding sequence is TGTGCCAGCAGTGTAATCCTCCTCAGGGGAGGGGAAAAACTGTTTTTT. Translated: CASSVILLRGGEKLFF.

This rearrangement joins TRBV11-2 to TRBJ1-2; 9 bases match TRBD1. The germline V gene encodes CDR1 SGHAT and CDR2 FQNNGV. The CDR3 is made up of 15 amino acids. The V gene end was trimmed by 5 bases and the J gene end by 3 bases; junction bases not matched to a gene: 7. The CDR3 DNA follows: TGTGCCAGCAGCCCCATACAGGGGGCGGACTATGGCTACACCTTC. Amino acids: CASSPIQGADYGYTF.

This sequence joins TRBV2 and TRBJ2-7, with 9 bases matching TRBD1. The V and J ends lost 4 bases and 3 bases, in that order; junction bases with no gene match: 1. Per germline, CDR1 SNHLY and CDR2 FYNNEI. The CDR3 consists of 13 residues. This chain's CDR3 is CASSATGGYEQYF. For the CDR3, the DNA is TGTGCCAGCAGTGCGACAGGGGGCTACGAGCAGTACTTC.

CDR3 sequence (DNA): TGTGCCAGCAGGACTAGCGGGAGCTCCTACGAGCAGTACTTC. Amino acid sequence: CASRTSGSSYEQYF. This sequence joins TRBV6-5 and TRBJ2-7; 12 positions match TRBD2. Germline CDR1 is MNHEY and CDR2 is SVGAGI. The CDR3 is 14 residues long. The V segment lost 6 bases and the J segment 0 bases; nucleotides outside the gene matches: 0.

This clone was observed once. The chain has TRBV7-3 and TRBJ2-1, with 7 bases aligning to TRBD1. CDR1 is SGHTA and CDR2 is FQGTGA in the germline V gene. V shed 5 bases and J 5 bases; nucleotides not matched to a gene: 3. CDR3 size: 13 residues. CDR3 in DNA: TGTGCCAGCAGCCGAGGACAGGACAATGAGCAGTTCTTC. The encoded protein is CASSRGQDNEQFF.

The chain carries TRBV2 and TRBJ1-5, with 8 nucleotides matching TRBD1. V was pared by 7 bases and J by 5 bases, with 4 bases of the junction left unmatched. The CDR3 has 13 amino acids. Germline V gene data show CDR1 as SNHLY and CDR2 as FYNNEI. CDR3 region: CASNRGMHQPQHF. CDR3 sequence (DNA): TGTGCCAGCAACAGGGGGATGCATCAGCCCCAGCATTTT.

This clone was detected only a few times. This CDR3 is CASSPRGATHEQYF. CDR3 nucleotide sequence: TGTGCCAGCAGCCCTCGGGGAGCGACCCACGAGCAGTACTTC. V gene TRBV9 combines with J gene TRBJ2-7; D may be TRBD2 (5 bases). Germline assignment: CDR1 SGDLS and CDR2 YYNGEE. The V and J ends lost 4 bases and 5 bases respectively, with 16 bases between them. This CDR3 is built from 14 residues.

The chain uses TRBV7-6 and TRBJ1-4; D gene uncertain. Germline V gene data show CDR1 as SGHVS and CDR2 as FNYEAQ. The V end was cut by 3 bases, the J end by 8 bases, with 7 bases between. The CDR3 is 12 amino acids. The CDR3 DNA is TGTGCCAGCAGCTTGACTGGGGAAAAACTGTTTTTT. Amino acid sequence: CASSLTGEKLFF.

This chain connects TRBV29-1 to TRBJ1-2; D might be TRBD1 (6 bases). V was trimmed by 2 bases and J by 2 bases, leaving 12 bases between them. The CDR3 is 14 residues long. Germline V lookup: CDR1 SQVTM, CDR2 ANQGSEA. The CDR3 bases are TGCAGCGTTGAAAGTCCTACAGGGAACTATGGCTACACCTTC. It is translated as CSVESPTGNYGYTF.

J is TRBJ2-5 and V is TRBV4-1; D gene uncertain. Germline CDR1 and CDR2: MGHRA and YSYEKL. The CDR3 sequence is 12 residues long. V was trimmed by 1 base and J by 7 bases, leaving 7 bases between them. Written as DNA, the CDR3 is TGCGCCAGCAGCCAAGTCTCGGGGACCCAGTACTTC. Its protein is CASSQVSGTQYF.

The sample holds a few counts of this clone. The chain couples TRBV23-1 to TRBJ2-7; maybe TRBD2 (6 bases). TRBV23-1 has ORF status, its function being uncertain. Trimming took off 2 bases at V and 2 bases at J, with 22 bases between the two ends. CDR3 size: 18 residues. This CDR3 is CASSQLRRPPEGTYEQYF. For the CDR3, the DNA is TGCGCCAGCAGTCAACTGCGAAGACCACCGGAGGGGACCTACGAGCAGTACTTC.

The chain combines TRBV9 with TRBJ2-5; 7 bases match TRBD2. The CDR3 is 13 amino acids. V lost 0 bases to trimming and J lost 6 bases; unmatched junction nucleotides: 2. Germline lookup yields CDR1 SGDLS and CDR2 YYNGEE. In DNA, the CDR3 is TGTGCCAGCAGCGTAGAGGGAGGGCAGACCCAGTACTTC. Amino acids: CASSVEGGQTQYF.

In DNA form, the CDR3 reads TGCGCCAGCAGCCTTGTGGGGCCATCGAACACCGGGGAGCTGTTTTTT. It translates to CASSLVGPSNTGELFF. This chain connects TRBV4-1 to TRBJ2-2; a possible D gene is TRBD1 (5 bases). Trimming cost V 4 bases and J 0 bases, with 12 bases left between them. CDR3 length: 16 amino acids. Germline CDR1 and CDR2: MGHRA and YSYEKL.

The J gene is TRBJ1-2, the V gene TRBV29-1; TRBD1 matches 11 bases. Trimming cost V 6 bases and J 7 bases; bases outside gene matches: 4. The CDR3 is 12 residues long. The germline V gene encodes CDR1 SQVTM and CDR2 ANQGSEA. As DNA, the CDR3 is TGCAGCGTGGACAGGGGGCAGGGTGGCTACACCTTC. It specifies CSVDRGQGGYTF. Drawing the rest from reference TRBV29-1 and TRBJ1-2, the complete variable domain is SAVISQKPSRDICQRGTSLTIQCQVDSQVTMMFWYRQQPGQSLTLIATANQGSEATYESGFVIDKFPISRPNLTFSTLTVSNMSPEDSSIYLCSVDRGQGGYTFGSGTRLTVV.

The V gene is TRBV19, the J gene TRBJ1-3, with a weak D call TRBD1 (6 bases). The CDR3 extends over 12 amino acids. The germline CDR1 and CDR2 sequences are LNHDA and SQIVND (reference sequence). Trimming cost V 10 bases and J 7 bases, with 14 bases left between them. In nucleotides, the CDR3 is TGTGCCACTTCAGGGGCCCGGAACACCATATATTTT. Its translation: CATSGARNTIYF. The full variable domain, completed using reference TRBV19 and TRBJ1-3, is DGGITQSPKYLFRKEGQNVTLSCEQNLNHDAMYWYRQDPGQGLRLIYYSQIVNDFQKGDIAEGYSVSREKKESFPLTVTSAQKNPTAFYLCATSGARNTIYFGEGSWLTVV.

This clone was recorded only once. The chain couples TRBV5-1 to TRBJ2-5; 12 bases agree with TRBD1. Trimming cost V 4 bases and J 5 bases; bases outside gene matches: 9. The CDR3 is made up of 16 amino acids. The germline V gene encodes CDR1 SGHRS and CDR2 YFSETQ. In DNA form, the CDR3 reads TGCGCCAGCAGCCAGGGGACAGGGGGCTTAGTGGAGACCCAGTACTTC. Amino acid sequence: CASSQGTGGLVETQYF. Full variable domain (outside the CDR3, taken from reference TRBV5-1 and TRBJ2-5): KAGVTQTPRYLIKTRGQQVTLSCSPISGHRSVSWYQQTPGQGLQFLFEYFSETQRNKGNFPGRFSGRQFSNSRSEMNVSTLELGDSALYLCASSQGTGGLVETQYFGPGTRLLVL.